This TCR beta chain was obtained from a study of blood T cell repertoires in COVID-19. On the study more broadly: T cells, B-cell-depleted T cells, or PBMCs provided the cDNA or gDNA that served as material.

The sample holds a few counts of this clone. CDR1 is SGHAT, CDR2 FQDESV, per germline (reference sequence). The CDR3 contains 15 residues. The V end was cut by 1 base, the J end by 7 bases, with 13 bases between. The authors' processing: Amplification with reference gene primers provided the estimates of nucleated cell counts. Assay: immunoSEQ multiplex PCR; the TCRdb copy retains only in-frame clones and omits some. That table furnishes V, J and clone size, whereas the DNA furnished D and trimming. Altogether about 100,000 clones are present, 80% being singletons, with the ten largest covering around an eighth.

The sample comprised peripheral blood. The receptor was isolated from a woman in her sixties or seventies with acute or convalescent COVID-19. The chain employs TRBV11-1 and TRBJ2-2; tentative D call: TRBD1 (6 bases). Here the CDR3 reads CASSLVGQGIGELFF. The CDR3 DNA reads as TGTGCCAGCAGCTTAGTCGGCCAGGGGATCGGGGAGCTGTTTTTT.